This paragraph reports one TCR beta chain. This sample is part of a study of graft-versus-host responses after intestinal transplantation. Clones were sequenced by immunoSEQ multiplex PCR, and TCRdb holds only the in-frame ones, with some missing. The table lists over 80,000 clones, 86% of them singletons. The CDR3 runs to 12 residues. V lost 6 bases and J 4 bases, leaving 8 bases between the germline ends. The germline V gene encodes CDR1 LNHDA and CDR2 SQIVND (reference sequence). This sequence originates from a human patient who received an intestinal transplant, so some T cells may come from the graft donor. The sample was PBMCs, taken 255 days after intestinal transplant. The chain recombines TRBV19 with TRBJ2-3; possibly TRBD1 or TRBD2 for D (5 bases each). The DNA of the CDR3 is TGTGCCAGTAGCGGGACGGCAGATACGCAGTATTTT. This gives the protein CASSGTADTQYF.